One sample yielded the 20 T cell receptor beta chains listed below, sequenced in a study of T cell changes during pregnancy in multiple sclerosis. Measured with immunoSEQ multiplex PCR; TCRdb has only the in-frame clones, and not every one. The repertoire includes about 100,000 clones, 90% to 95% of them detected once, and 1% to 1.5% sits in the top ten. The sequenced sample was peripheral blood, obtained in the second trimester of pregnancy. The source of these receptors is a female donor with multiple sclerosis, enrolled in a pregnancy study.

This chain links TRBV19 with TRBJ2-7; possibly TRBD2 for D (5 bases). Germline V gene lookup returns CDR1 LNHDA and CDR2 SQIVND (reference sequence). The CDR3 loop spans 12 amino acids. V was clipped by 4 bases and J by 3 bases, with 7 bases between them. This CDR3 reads CASSSRGYEQYF. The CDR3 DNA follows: TGTGCCAGTAGTAGCCGGGGCTACGAGCAGTACTTC.

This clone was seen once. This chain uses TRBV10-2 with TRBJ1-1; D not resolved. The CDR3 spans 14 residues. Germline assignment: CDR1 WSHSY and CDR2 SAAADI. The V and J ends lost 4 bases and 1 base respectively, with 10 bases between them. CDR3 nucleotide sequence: TGCGCCAGCAGTGTAACTTCAGGGAACACTGAAGCTTTCTTT. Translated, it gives CASSVTSGNTEAFF.

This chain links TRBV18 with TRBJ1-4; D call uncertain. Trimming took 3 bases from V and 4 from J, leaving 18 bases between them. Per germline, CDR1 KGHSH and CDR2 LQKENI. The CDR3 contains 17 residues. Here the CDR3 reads CASSPYPGIGVNEKLFF. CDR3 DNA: TGTGCCAGCTCACCGTATCCGGGGATCGGGGTTAATGAAAAACTGTTTTTT.

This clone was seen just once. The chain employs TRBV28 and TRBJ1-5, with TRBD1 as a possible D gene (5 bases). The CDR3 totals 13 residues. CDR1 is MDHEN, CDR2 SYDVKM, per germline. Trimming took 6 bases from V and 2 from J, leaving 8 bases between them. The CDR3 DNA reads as TGTGCCAGCAGGGAAGGGGGCAATCAGCCCCAGCATTTT. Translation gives CASREGGNQPQHF.

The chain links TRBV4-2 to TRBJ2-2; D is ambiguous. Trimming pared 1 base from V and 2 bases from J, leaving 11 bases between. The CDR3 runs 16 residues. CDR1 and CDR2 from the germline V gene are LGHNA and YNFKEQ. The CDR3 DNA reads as TGTGCCAGCAGCCAAGCTTTCCAGGATAACACCGGGGAGCTGTTTTTT. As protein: CASSQAFQDNTGELFF.

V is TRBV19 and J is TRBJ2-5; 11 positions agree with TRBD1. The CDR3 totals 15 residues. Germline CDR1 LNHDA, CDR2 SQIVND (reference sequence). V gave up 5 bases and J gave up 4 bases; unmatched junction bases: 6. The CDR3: CASSVGQGAGETQYF. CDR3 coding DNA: TGTGCCAGTAGTGTAGGACAGGGGGCTGGAGAGACCCAGTACTTC. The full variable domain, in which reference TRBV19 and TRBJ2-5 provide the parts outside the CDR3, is DGGITQSPKYLFRKEGQNVTLSCEQNLNHDAMYWYRQDPGQGLRLIYYSQIVNDFQKGDIAEGYSVSREKKESFPLTVTSAQKNPTAFYLCASSVGQGAGETQYFGPGTRLLVL.

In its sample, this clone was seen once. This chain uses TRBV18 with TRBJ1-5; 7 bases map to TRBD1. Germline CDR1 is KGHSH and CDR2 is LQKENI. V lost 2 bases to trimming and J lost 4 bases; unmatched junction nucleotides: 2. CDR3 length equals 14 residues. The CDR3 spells CASSPGTVNQPQHF. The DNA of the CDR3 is TGTGCCAGCTCACCAGGGACAGTTAATCAGCCCCAGCATTTT.

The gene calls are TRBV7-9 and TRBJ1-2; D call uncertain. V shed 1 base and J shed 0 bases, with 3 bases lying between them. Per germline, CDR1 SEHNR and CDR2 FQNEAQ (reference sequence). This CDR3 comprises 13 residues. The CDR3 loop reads CASSLDTNYGYTF. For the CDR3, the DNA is TGTGCCAGCAGCTTAGACACTAACTATGGCTACACCTTC. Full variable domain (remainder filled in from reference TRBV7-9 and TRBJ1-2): DTGVSQNPRHKITKRGQNVTFRCDPISEHNRLYWYRQTLGQGPEFLTYFQNEAQLEKSRLLSDRFSAERPKGSFSTLEIQRTEQGDSAMYLCASSLDTNYGYTFGSGTRLTVV.

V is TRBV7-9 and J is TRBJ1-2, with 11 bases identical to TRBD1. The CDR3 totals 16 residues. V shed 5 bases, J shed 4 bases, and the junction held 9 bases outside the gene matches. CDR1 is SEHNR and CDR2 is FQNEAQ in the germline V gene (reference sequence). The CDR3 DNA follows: TGTGCCAGCAGCCCCCCTTTGGACAGGGGGCTCTATGGCTACACCTTC. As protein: CASSPPLDRGLYGYTF.

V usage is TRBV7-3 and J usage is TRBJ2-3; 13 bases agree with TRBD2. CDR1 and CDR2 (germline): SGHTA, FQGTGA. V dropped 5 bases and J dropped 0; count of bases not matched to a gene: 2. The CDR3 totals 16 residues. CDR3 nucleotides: TGTGCCAGCAGCCCGGGACTAGCGGGGAGCACAGATACGCAGTATTTT. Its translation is CASSPGLAGSTDTQYF.

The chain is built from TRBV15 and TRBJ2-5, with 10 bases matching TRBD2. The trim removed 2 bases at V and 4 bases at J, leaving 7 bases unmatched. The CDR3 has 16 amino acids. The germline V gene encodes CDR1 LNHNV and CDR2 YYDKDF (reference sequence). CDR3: CATSRSGVAGGETQYF. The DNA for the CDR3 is TGTGCCACCAGCAGATCCGGGGTAGCGGGGGGAGAGACCCAGTACTTC.

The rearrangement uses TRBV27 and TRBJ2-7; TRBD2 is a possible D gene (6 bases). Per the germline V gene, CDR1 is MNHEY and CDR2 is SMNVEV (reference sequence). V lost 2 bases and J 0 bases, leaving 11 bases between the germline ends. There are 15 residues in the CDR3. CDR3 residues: CASSLGGVSSYEQYF. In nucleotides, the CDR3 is TGTGCCAGCAGTTTAGGCGGGGTGAGCTCCTACGAGCAGTACTTC.

CDR3 loop: CASSDRVPANEQFF. CDR3 in DNA: TGTGCCAGCAGTGACAGGGTTCCCGCCAATGAGCAGTTCTTC. The rearrangement joins TRBV27 to TRBJ2-1, with TRBD1 identical over 7 bases. V was clipped by 5 bases and J by 6 bases; unmatched bases: 7. Germline CDR1 and CDR2: MNHEY and SMNVEV (reference sequence). This CDR3 region has 14 residues.

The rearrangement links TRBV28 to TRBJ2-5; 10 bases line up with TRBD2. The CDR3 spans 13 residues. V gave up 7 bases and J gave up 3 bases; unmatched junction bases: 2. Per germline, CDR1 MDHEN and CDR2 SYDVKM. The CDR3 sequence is CASILAGEETQYF. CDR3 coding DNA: TGTGCCAGCATTCTAGCGGGAGAAGAGACCCAGTACTTC.

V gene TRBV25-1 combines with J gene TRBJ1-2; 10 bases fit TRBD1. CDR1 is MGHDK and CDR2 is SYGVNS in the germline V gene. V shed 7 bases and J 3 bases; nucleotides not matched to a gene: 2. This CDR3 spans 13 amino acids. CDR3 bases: TGTGCCAGCATGGGACAGGGGTACTATGGCTACACCTTC. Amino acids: CASMGQGYYGYTF.

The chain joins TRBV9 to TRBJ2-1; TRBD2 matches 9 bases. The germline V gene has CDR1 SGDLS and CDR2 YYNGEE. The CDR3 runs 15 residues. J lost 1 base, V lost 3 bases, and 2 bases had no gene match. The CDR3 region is CASSETSGSYNEQFF. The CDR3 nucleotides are TGTGCCAGCAGCGAAACTAGCGGGTCCTACAATGAGCAGTTCTTC.

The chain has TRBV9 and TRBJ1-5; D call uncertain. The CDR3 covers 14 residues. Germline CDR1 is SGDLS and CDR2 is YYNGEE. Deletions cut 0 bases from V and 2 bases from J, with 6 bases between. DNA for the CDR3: TGTGCCAGCAGCGTAGGAGGAGGCAATCAGCCCCAGCATTTT. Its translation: CASSVGGGNQPQHF.

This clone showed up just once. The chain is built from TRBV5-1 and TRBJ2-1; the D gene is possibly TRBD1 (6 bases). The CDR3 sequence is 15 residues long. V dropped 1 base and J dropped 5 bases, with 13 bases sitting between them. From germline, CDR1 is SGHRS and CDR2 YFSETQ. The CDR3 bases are TGCGCCAGCAGCTTGCAAAACAGGGTTGACAATGAGCAGTTCTTC. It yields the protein CASSLQNRVDNEQFF.

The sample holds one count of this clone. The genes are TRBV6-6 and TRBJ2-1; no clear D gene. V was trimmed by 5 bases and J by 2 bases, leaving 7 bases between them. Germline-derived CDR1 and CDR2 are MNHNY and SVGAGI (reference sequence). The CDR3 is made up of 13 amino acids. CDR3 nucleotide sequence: TGTGCCAGCAGTGGGCCTCCCTACAATGAGCAGTTCTTC. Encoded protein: CASSGPPYNEQFF.

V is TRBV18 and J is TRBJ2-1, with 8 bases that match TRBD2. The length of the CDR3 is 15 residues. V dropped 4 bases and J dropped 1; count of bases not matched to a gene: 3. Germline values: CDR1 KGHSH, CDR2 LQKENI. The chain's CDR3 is CASSLRGGSYNEQFF. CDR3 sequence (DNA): TGTGCCAGCTCACTCCGGGGGGGGTCCTACAATGAGCAGTTCTTC.